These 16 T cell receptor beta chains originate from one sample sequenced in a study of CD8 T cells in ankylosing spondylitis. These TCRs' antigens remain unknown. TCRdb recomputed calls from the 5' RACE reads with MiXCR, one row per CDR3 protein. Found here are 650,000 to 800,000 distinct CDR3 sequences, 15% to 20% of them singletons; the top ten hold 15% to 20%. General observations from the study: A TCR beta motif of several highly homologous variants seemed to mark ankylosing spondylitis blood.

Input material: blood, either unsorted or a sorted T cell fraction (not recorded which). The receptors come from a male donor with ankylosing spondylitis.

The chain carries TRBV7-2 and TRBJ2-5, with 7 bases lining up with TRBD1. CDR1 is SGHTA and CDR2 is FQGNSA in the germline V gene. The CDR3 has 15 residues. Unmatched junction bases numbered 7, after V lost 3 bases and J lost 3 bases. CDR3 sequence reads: CASSLRGRRKETQYF. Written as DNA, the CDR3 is TGTGCCAGCAGCTTGAGGGGGCGGAGGAAAGAGACCCAGTACTTC.

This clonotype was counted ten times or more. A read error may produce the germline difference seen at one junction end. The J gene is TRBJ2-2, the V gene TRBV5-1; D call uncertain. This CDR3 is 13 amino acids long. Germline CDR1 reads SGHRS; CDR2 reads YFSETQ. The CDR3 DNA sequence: TGTGCCAGCAGCTTAGTCGGCACCGGGGAGCTGTTTTTT. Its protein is CASSLVGTGELFF.

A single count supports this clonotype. The CDR3 DNA follows: TGTGCCAGCAGCTCCACCTACCAGGACAGGGTTCTCTCTGGAAACACCATATATTTT. Translated: CASSSTYQDRVLSGNTIYF. The chain carries TRBV5-4 and TRBJ1-3, with TRBD1 identical over 8 bases. The germline V gene has CDR1 SGHNT and CDR2 YYREEE (reference sequence). After removal of 3 bases from V and 0 bases from J, the junction contained 14 bases not matched to a gene. The CDR3 sequence is 19 residues long. The whole variable domain, remainder taken from reference TRBV5-4 and TRBJ1-3, is ETGVTQSPTHLIKTRGQQVTLRCSSQSGHNTVSWYQQALGQGPQFIFQYYREEENGRGNFPPRFSGLQFPNYSSELNVNALELDDSALYLCASSSTYQDRVLSGNTIYFGEGSWLTVV.

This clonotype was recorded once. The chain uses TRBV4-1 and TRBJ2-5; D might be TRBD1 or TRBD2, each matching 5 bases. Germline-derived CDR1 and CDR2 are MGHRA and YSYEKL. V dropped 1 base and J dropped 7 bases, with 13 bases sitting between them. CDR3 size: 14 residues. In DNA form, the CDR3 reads TGCGCCAGCAGCCAAGTACTAGGGGTTGGGACCCAGTACTTC. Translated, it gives CASSQVLGVGTQYF.

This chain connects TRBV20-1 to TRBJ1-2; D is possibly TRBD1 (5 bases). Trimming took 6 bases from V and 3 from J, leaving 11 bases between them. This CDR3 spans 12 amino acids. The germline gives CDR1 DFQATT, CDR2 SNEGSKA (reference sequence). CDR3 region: CSATRVDYGYTF. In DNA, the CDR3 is TGCAGTGCCACCAGGGTCGACTATGGCTACACCTTC.

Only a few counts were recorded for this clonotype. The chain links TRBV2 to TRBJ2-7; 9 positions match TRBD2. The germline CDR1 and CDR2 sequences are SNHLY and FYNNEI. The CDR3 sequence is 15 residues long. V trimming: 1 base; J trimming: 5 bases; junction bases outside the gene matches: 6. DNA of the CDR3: TGTGCCAGCAGTGAAGGGGGCGGGAGGGCCGACGAGCAGTACTTC. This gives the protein CASSEGGGRADEQYF. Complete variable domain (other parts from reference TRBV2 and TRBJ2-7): EPEVTQTPSHQVTQMGQEVILRCVPISNHLYFYWYRQILGQKVEFLVSFYNNEISEKSEIFDDQFSVERPDGSNFTLKIRSTKLEDSAMYFCASSEGGGRADEQYFGPGTRLTVT.

The CDR3 DNA reads TGTGCCAGCAGCTCACCCCCGGGACTAGCGGGGAAATACAATGAGCAGTTCTTC. The encoded protein is CASSSPPGLAGKYNEQFF. The chain links TRBV11-1 to TRBJ2-1; 13 bases map to TRBD2. CDR1 SGHAT and CDR2 FQDESV come from the germline V gene (reference sequence). The CDR3 runs 18 residues. The J segment lost 4 bases and the V segment lost 4 bases, leaving 10 bases of the junction unmatched. Full variable domain (missing parts from reference TRBV11-1 and TRBJ2-1): EAEVAQSPRYKITEKSQAVAFWCDPISGHATLYWYRQILGQGPELLVQFQDESVVDDSQLPKDRFSAERLKGVDSTLKIQPAELGDSAMYLCASSSPPGLAGKYNEQFFGPGTRLTVL.

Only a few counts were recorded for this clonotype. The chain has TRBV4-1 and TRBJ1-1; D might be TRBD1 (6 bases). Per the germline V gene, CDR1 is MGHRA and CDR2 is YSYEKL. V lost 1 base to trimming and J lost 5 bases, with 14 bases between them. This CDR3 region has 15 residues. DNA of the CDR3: TGCGCCAGCAGCCAAGGGGAGGGGGGTAGGACTGAAGCTTTCTTT. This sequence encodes CASSQGEGGRTEAFF.

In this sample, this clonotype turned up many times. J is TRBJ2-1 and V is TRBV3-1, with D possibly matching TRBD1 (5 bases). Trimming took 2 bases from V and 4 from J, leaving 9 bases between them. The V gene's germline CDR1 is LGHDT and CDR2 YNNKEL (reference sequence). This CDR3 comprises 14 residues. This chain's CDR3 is CASSQWGQYNEQFF. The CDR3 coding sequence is TGTGCCAGCAGCCAATGGGGCCAGTACAATGAGCAGTTCTTC.

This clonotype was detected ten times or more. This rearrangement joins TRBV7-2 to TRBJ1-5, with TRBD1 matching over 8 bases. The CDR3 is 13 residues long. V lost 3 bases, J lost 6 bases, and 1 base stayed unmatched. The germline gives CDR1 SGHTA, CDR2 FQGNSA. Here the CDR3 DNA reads TGTGCCAGCAGCTTTGACAGGGGTCAGCCCCAGCATTTT. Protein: CASSFDRGQPQHF.

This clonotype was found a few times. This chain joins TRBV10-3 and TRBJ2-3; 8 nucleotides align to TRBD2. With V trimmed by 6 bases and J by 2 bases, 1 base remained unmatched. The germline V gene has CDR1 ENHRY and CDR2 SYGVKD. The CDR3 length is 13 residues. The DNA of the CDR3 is TGTGCCATCAGGACTAGCGTCACAGATACGCAGTATTTT. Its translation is CAIRTSVTDTQYF.

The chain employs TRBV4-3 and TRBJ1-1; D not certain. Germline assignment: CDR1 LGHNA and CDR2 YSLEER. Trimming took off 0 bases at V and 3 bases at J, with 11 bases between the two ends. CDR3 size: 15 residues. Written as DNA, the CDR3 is TGCGCCAGCAGCCAAGAGTCGGTGTCCTACACTGAAGCTTTCTTT. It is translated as CASSQESVSYTEAFF.

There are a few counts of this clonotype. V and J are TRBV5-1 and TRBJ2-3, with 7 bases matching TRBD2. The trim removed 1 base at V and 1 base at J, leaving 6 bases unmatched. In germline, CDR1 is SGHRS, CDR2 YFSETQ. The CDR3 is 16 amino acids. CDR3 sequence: CASSLPTSARTDTQYF. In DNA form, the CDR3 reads TGCGCCAGCAGCTTGCCCACTAGCGCCCGCACAGATACGCAGTATTTT.

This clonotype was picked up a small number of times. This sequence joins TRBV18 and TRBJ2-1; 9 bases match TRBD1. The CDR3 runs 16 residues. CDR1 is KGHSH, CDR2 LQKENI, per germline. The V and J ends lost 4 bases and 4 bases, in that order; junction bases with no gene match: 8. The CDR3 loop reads CASSRPGTGRYNEQFF. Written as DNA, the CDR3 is TGTGCCAGCTCACGACCCGGGACAGGGAGGTACAATGAGCAGTTCTTC.

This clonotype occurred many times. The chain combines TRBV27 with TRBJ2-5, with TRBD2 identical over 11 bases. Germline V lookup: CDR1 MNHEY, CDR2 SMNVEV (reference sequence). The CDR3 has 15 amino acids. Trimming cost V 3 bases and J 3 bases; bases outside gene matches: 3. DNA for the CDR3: TGTGCCAGCAGTTTGCGACTAGCGGGAAAAGAGACCCAGTACTTC. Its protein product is CASSLRLAGKETQYF.

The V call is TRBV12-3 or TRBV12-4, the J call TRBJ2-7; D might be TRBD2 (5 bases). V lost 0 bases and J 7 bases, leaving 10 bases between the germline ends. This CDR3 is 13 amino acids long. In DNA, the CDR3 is TGTGCCAGCAGTTTAGCGGGCGGGTTTGAGCAGTACTTC. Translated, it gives CASSLAGGFEQYF.